This T cell receptor beta chain is from a study of CD8 T cells in Susac syndrome. V was trimmed by 1 base and J by 6 bases, leaving 16 bases between them. The CDR3 covers 15 residues. Per germline, CDR1 SNHLY and CDR2 FYNNEI. Random hexamers were used to reverse transcribe the RNA input (about 0.5 to 1 ug). The amplification used immunoSEQ multiplex PCR on TCR beta CDR3; it spanned 54 Vbeta and 13 Jbeta. TCRdb re-analysed the immunoSEQ multiplex PCR reads in MiXCR, keeping a single row per CDR3 protein. Of roughly 150,000 distinct CDR3 sequences in the sample, over 95% were seen once. Sequenced: CD8+ T cells from PBMCs. The chain combines TRBV2 with TRBJ2-7; D is possibly TRBD1 or TRBD2 (6 bases each). This receptor was taken from a human donor with multiple sclerosis. The CDR3 spells CASSEEGGHYGEQYF. CDR3 nucleotide sequence: TGTGCCAGCAGTGAAGAGGGGGGCCATTATGGCGAGCAGTACTTC.